Detailed here is one T cell receptor (beta chain). Authors' methods: Amplification of reference gene primers provided the estimated nucleated cell counts. The repertoire was sequenced with immunoSEQ multiplex PCR; TCRdb's copy has only in-frame clones and lacks some. The V and J calls and clone size are taken from that table; D and trimming were inferred from the DNA. The data hold approximately 270,000 clones, with 80% to 90% observed a single time. These data originate in a study of blood T cell repertoires in COVID-19. Study in general: The study drew acute and convalescent COVID-19 samples from the United States, Italy and Spain.

The CDR3 spans 13 residues. Deletions cut 4 bases from V and 5 bases from J, with 12 bases between. Per germline, CDR1 SGHRS and CDR2 YFSETQ. The clonotype originates from a woman in her seventies with acute or convalescent COVID-19. Sequencing used peripheral blood. The chain joins TRBV5-1 to TRBJ1-2, with D possibly TRBD1 on 6 matching bases. The CDR3 sequence: CASSPDSAYGYTF. The CDR3 DNA reads TGCGCCAGCAGCCCGGACAGTGCTTATGGCTACACCTTC.